The present TCR beta chain was sequenced within a study of glioma-infiltrating T cells. Study-level findings and limits: CDR3 overlap between tissue and blood was very small.

The CDR3 is made up of 14 amino acids. Trimming pared 3 bases from V and 4 bases from J, leaving 12 bases between. In germline, CDR1 is SGHDT, CDR2 YYEEEE. Remarks on this clonotype: Its target is unknown.

Amplification of TCR alpha and beta CDR3 regions from RNA used iRepertoire nested multiplex PCR. TCRdb itself ran the multiplex PCR reads through MiXCR, one entry per CDR3 protein. The sample holds around 180,000 distinct CDR3 sequences; around 42% are singletons and the top ten take roughly 5.5%. The chain has TRBV5-6 and TRBJ2-3; TRBD2 is a possible D gene (6 bases). This clonotype was sampled from a human donor with low-grade glioma or glioblastoma, undergoing nonglioma brain surgery, or in good health (not recorded which). The sequenced sample was glioma tissue, nonneoplastic brain tissue, or PBMCs (not recorded which). CDR3 coding DNA: TGTGCCAGCAGCTCCCGACTAGACTCAGATACGCAGTATTTT. Translated, it gives CASSSRLDSDTQYF.